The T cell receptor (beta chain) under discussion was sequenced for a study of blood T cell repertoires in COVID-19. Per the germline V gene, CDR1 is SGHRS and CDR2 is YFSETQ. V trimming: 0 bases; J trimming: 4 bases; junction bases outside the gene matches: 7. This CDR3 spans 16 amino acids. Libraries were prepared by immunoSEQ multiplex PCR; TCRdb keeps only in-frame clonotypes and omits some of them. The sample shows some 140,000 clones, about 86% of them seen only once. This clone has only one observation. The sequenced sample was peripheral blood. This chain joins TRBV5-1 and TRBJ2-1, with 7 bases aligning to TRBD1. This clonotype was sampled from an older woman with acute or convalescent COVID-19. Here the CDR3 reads CASSLARQGNYNEQFF. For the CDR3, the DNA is TGCGCCAGCAGCTTGGCCCGACAGGGAAATTACAATGAGCAGTTCTTC.